The clone carrying this TCR beta chain was seen many times. For TCRbeta, the library was prepared with unique molecular identifiers. TCRdb recomputed calls from the PCR reads with MiXCR, one row per CDR3 protein. The data hold some 9,700 distinct CDR3 sequences, with approximately 13% observed a single time. The data derive from a study of T-cell reconstitution after alpha-beta-depleted transplantation in children. The germline V and J ends were trimmed by 0 bases and 0 bases, with 4 bases remaining between them. CDR1 and CDR2 (germline): SGHDT, YYEEEE. This CDR3 has 14 amino acids. Sample: PBMCs, mostly from graft donor cells, taken 60 days after TCRalphabeta/CD19-depleted stem cell transplant. The V and J genes are TRBV5-6 and TRBJ1-5; D remains unclear. The clonotype was recovered from a male patient under 18 who had a stem cell transplant for acute lymphoblastic leukemia, so the T cells may come from the graft donor. In DNA form, the CDR3 reads TGTGCCAGCAGCTTGGTCCATAGCAATCAGCCCCAGCATTTT. Protein sequence: CASSLVHSNQPQHF.